The rows below give T cell receptor beta chains drawn from one sample of a study of shared clonotypes between healthy human individuals. Data came from immunoSEQ multiplex PCR; TCRdb stores just in-frame clones and leaves some out. Here the sample spans millions of clones, more than 80% being singletons. Sequenced sample: naive CD4+ T cells from PBMCs. The receptors shown here come from a man younger than 35 in good health. Some clones in this sample may be carry-over from other donors' samples. Both conserved end residues are trimmed from each CDR3. The D gene is left open where the match is weak.

V gene: TRBV7-9
D gene: TRBD2
J gene: TRBJ2-3
CDR3 protein: ASIKISGSPKDTQY

V gene: TRBV4-2
D gene: TRBD2
J gene: TRBJ2-7
CDR3 protein: ASSSIAGTGYYEQY

V gene: TRBV4-3
D gene: -
J gene: TRBJ2-2
CDR3 protein: ASSHRGAGELF

V gene: TRBV5-1
D gene: TRBD2
J gene: TRBJ2-5
CDR3 protein: ASRQAGTSGAPQETQY

V gene: TRBV5-1
D gene: -
J gene: TRBJ1-1
CDR3 protein: ASSLAPGNTEAF

V gene: TRBV28
D gene: TRBD1
J gene: TRBJ2-1
CDR3 protein: ASSQPQGGDEQF

V gene: TRBV11-2
D gene: -
J gene: TRBJ1-3
CDR3 protein: ASSPIRRRNSGNTIY

V gene: TRBV5-4
D gene: -
J gene: TRBJ1-2
CDR3 protein: ASALRNGGVLNYGYT

V gene: TRBV10-3
D gene: -
J gene: TRBJ1-1
CDR3 protein: AIRPGEMGPEAF

V gene: TRBV5-5
D gene: -
J gene: TRBJ2-2
CDR3 protein: ASSEGPRYTGELF

V gene: TRBV2
D gene: -
J gene: TRBJ1-3
CDR3 protein: ARPPQGPGNTIY

V gene: TRBV7-3
D gene: TRBD2
J gene: TRBJ2-3
CDR3 protein: ASSLGLAGADTQY

V gene: TRBV7-2
D gene: -
J gene: TRBJ2-6
CDR3 protein: ASSPRFAGYSGANVLT

V gene: TRBV7-9
D gene: -
J gene: TRBJ2-2
CDR3 protein: ASSLLRTGELF

V gene: TRBV5-6
D gene: -
J gene: TRBJ1-3
CDR3 protein: ASSLFAGVTGSGNTIY

V gene: TRBV5-1
D gene: -
J gene: TRBJ2-3
CDR3 protein: ASSLDGNGDTQY

V gene: TRBV18
D gene: TRBD1
J gene: TRBJ1-2
CDR3 protein: ASSRTTGTDYGYT

V gene: TRBV7-9
D gene: -
J gene: TRBJ2-1
CDR3 protein: ASSLNPGRANEQF

V gene: TRBV4-2
D gene: -
J gene: TRBJ1-1
CDR3 protein: ASSQEAGKEAF

V gene: TRBV30
D gene: TRBD2
J gene: TRBJ2-1
CDR3 protein: AWQRESLFNEQF

V gene: TRBV19
D gene: TRBD1
J gene: TRBJ1-5
CDR3 protein: ASSRDRYSNQPQH

V gene: TRBV6-6
D gene: TRBD1
J gene: TRBJ1-1
CDR3 protein: ASSPGQGTEAF

V gene: TRBV4-1
D gene: -
J gene: TRBJ1-1
CDR3 protein: ASPGAIWNTEAF

V gene: TRBV5-1
D gene: TRBD2
J gene: TRBJ2-5
CDR3 protein: ASSSIAGVEETQY

V gene: TRBV5-5
D gene: TRBD2
J gene: TRBJ2-7
CDR3 protein: ASSSKGLTTYEQY

V gene: TRBV5-1
D gene: -
J gene: TRBJ2-5
CDR3 protein: ASSLRGEETQY

V gene: TRBV19
D gene: -
J gene: TRBJ1-4
CDR3 protein: ASSILGVGLDNEKLF

V gene: TRBV27
D gene: TRBD2
J gene: TRBJ2-7
CDR3 protein: ASSGAGVYEQY

V gene: TRBV6-1
D gene: TRBD1
J gene: TRBJ2-5
CDR3 protein: ASRPDRVSGSQY

V gene: TRBV27
D gene: -
J gene: TRBJ2-2
CDR3 protein: ASSSTPVRGPTGELF

V gene: TRBV28
D gene: -
J gene: TRBJ2-2
CDR3 protein: ASRGTRRYTGELF

V gene: TRBV29-1
D gene: -
J gene: TRBJ2-7
CDR3 protein: SVAGWDREQY

V gene: TRBV6-5
D gene: -
J gene: TRBJ2-3
CDR3 protein: ASSPNLGDTQY

V gene: TRBV5-4
D gene: TRBD1
J gene: TRBJ2-7
CDR3 protein: ASSSLTGAGEQY

V gene: TRBV28
D gene: -
J gene: TRBJ1-2
CDR3 protein: ASRPLDRNYGYT

V gene: TRBV15
D gene: -
J gene: TRBJ2-5
CDR3 protein: ATSRATETQY

V gene: TRBV18
D gene: TRBD2
J gene: TRBJ2-1
CDR3 protein: ASSPKTSGSFNEQF

V gene: TRBV5-1
D gene: -
J gene: TRBJ1-3
CDR3 protein: ASSTDRSPDWGNTIY